This TCR beta chain was identified during a study of vaccination effects on CD4 cells after COVID-19. Study details: Median timing of post-vaccine samples was 72 days after the second dose.

Notes on the study in general: There was only 1 of 255 vaccine-induced clones in healthy vaccinees that cross-reacted with common cold coronaviruses. Marked clonal contraction was seen late after vaccination (in both infection- and vaccine-induced clones).

Some clones are missing from TCRdb's copy, which holds only in-frame ones; the method was immunoSEQ multiplex PCR. The profile shows about 81,000 clones, around 74% of them singletons. The germline gives CDR1 MGHRA, CDR2 YSYEKL. The CDR3 is made up of 14 amino acids. V dropped 0 bases and J dropped 7 bases, with 9 bases sitting between them. Prior to sequencing, the ViraFEST assay stimulated PBMC with viral peptide pools, which expanded the antigen-specific CD4+ T cells. Once cultured for approximately ten days, the cells underwent separation to obtain CD4+ T cells. The cohort was immunized with two doses of either the BNT162b2 or mRNA-1273 vaccine. About this clone: Its cognate antigen is unknown.

V is TRBV4-1 and J is TRBJ2-2; D remains unclear. This TCR was sampled from a human donor who received a COVID-19 vaccine. The material sequenced was CD4+ T cells from PBMCs cultured with HCoV-OC43 spike peptides, taken after COVID-19 vaccination. Subset of the sample: HCoV-OC43 spike overlapping peptide pool stimulation. The CDR3, as DNA: TGCGCCAGCAGCCAAGACCAGGTGAACGGGGAGCTGTTTTTT. Protein sequence: CASSQDQVNGELFF.